The 27 T cell receptor beta chains presented below share a single source sample, sequenced in a study of neurological immune-mediated disorders. TCRdb used MiXCR to reprocess the 5' RACE reads, holding one entry per CDR3 protein. The sample holds tens of thousands of distinct CDR3 sequences, 9.5% to 13% seen once. The material sequenced was PBMCs. Source of these receptors: a woman aged 60-75 years in good health.

This clonotype was observed many times. The chain combines TRBV5-1 with TRBJ2-3, with 7 bases identical to TRBD2. The CDR3 length is 16 residues. The germline V gene has CDR1 SGHRS and CDR2 YFSETQ. V was pared by 1 base and J by 4 bases, with 9 bases of the junction left unmatched. The CDR3 loop reads CASSLIRSGDADTQYF. The CDR3, as DNA: TGCGCCAGCAGCTTGATTAGGAGCGGGGACGCAGATACGCAGTATTTT.

This clonotype was detected ten times or more. V gene TRBV6-2 or TRBV6-3 combines with J gene TRBJ2-5, with a weak D call TRBD2 (5 bases). V lost 2 bases, J lost 5 bases, and 15 bases lay in between. Germline values: CDR1 MNHEY, CDR2 SVGEGT. This CDR3 has 15 amino acids. The CDR3 DNA sequence: TGTGCCAGCAGTTACGGAACTACTAGAGGCGAGACCCAGTACTTC. Its translation: CASSYGTTRGETQYF.

This clonotype was counted many times. The chain employs TRBV7-8 and TRBJ1-6, with a possible D match to TRBD1 (6 bases). Trimming cost V 5 bases and J 9 bases, with 17 bases left between them. The CDR3 has 15 residues. Germline loops: CDR1 SGHVS, CDR2 FQNEAQ. CDR3 DNA: TGTGCCAGCAGCGTGGACCGGGGGGGCATTTCACCCCTCCACTTT. The encoded protein is CASSVDRGGISPLHF.

This clonotype has ten or more counts. The gene calls are TRBV7-6 and TRBJ1-4; D is perhaps TRBD1 (5 bases). Trimming stripped 5 bases from V and 4 bases from J, with 14 bases between. Germline V gene data show CDR1 as SGHVS and CDR2 as FNYEAQ. CDR3 length equals 15 residues. CDR3 sequence reads: CASSRGNSGNEKLFF. In DNA, the CDR3 is TGTGCCAGCAGCCGGGGGAATAGTGGTAATGAAAAACTGTTTTTT. Supplemented by reference TRBV7-6 and TRBJ1-4, the full variable domain reads GAGVSQSPRYKVTKRGQDVALRCDPISGHVSLYWYRQALGQGPEFLTYFNYEAQQDKSGLPNDRFSAERPEGSISTLTIQRTEQRDSAMYRCASSRGNSGNEKLFFGSGTQLSVL.

On this clonotype: The junction differs from germline at one of its ends, possibly a read error. This rearrangement joins TRBV12-3 or TRBV12-4 to TRBJ2-7, with a possible D match to TRBD2 (5 bases). The CDR3 has 14 residues. CDR3 loop: CASSLARAHYEQCF. CDR3 bases: TGTGCCAGCAGCCTAGCCCGGGCCCATTACGAGCAGTGCTTC.

By frequency in the sample, this clonotype is medium-sized. This chain joins TRBV5-5 and TRBJ2-1, with D uncertain. The CDR3 is made up of 15 amino acids. From germline, CDR1 is SGHKS and CDR2 YYEKEE (reference sequence). V gave up 0 bases and J gave up 0 bases, with 7 bases separating them. The DNA of the CDR3 is TGTGCCAGCAGCTTGGCCCGGAGCTCCTACAATGAGCAGTTCTTC. This sequence encodes CASSLARSSYNEQFF. Using reference TRBV5-5 and TRBJ2-1 for the parts outside the CDR3, the full variable domain is DAGVTQSPTHLIKTRGQQVTLRCSPISGHKSVSWYQQVLGQGPQFIFQYYEKEERGRGNFPDRFSARQFPNYSSELNVNALLLGDSALYLCASSLARSSYNEQFFGPGTRLTVL.

This clonotype was found many times. The rearrangement joins TRBV5-1 to TRBJ1-5, with TRBD1 identical over 7 bases. Losses at the gene ends were 4 bases for V and 7 bases for J; bases not matched to a gene: 14. In germline, CDR1 is SGHRS, CDR2 YFSETQ. The CDR3 runs 16 residues. CDR3 bases: TGCGCCAGCAGCCCCGGAGAGGGGGCCGTTACCCAGCCCCAGCATTTT. Translating gives CASSPGEGAVTQPQHF.

This clonotype was counted ten times or more. The rearrangement links TRBV5-1 to TRBJ2-2, with 7 bases that match TRBD1. Per the germline V gene, CDR1 is SGHRS and CDR2 is YFSETQ. Germline trimming cut 4 bases from V and 0 bases from J; bases unmatched to any gene: 3. The CDR3 runs to 15 residues. CDR3 bases: TGCGCCAGCAGCCGGGACAGAGCGAACACCGGGGAGCTGTTTTTT. Protein product: CASSRDRANTGELFF.

This clonotype was seen ten or more times. The V and J genes are TRBV12-3 or TRBV12-4 and TRBJ1-2, with D unclear. V lost 6 bases and J 4 bases, leaving 12 bases between the germline ends. The CDR3 runs to 13 residues. CDR3 in DNA: TGTGCCAGCAGCCTTGCCTTCTCCTATGGCTACACCTTC. This encodes CASSLAFSYGYTF.

This clonotype was seen ten or more times. The CDR3 DNA sequence: TGCGCCAGCAGCCGAGGGACAGGTGATACGAATGAGCAGTTCTTC. It specifies CASSRGTGDTNEQFF. J is TRBJ2-1 and V is TRBV5-1, with 8 bases aligning to TRBD1. Germline CDR1 reads SGHRS; CDR2 reads YFSETQ. With 4 bases clipped from V and 7 bases from J, the junction kept 10 bases outside the gene matches. There are 15 residues in the CDR3.

This clonotype was recorded at least ten times. The chain joins TRBV12-3 or TRBV12-4 to TRBJ2-7, with D possibly matching TRBD1 (7 bases). With 1 base removed from V and 2 bases from J, the gap between germline ends came to 12 bases. CDR3 length equals 15 residues. The DNA of the CDR3 is TGTGCCAGCAGTTTAGGCGGGACAGCCGCCTACGAGCAGTACTTC. Translating it yields CASSLGGTAAYEQYF.

At least ten counts were recorded for this clonotype. The V gene is TRBV3-1, the J gene TRBJ1-4; D possibly corresponds to TRBD1 (5 bases). Germline-derived CDR1 and CDR2 are LGHDT and YNNKEL (reference sequence). With 3 bases removed from V and 7 bases from J, the gap between germline ends came to 15 bases. The CDR3 extends over 15 amino acids. This CDR3 reads CASSQQGGHSEKLFF. The CDR3 DNA is TGTGCCAGCAGCCAGCAGGGAGGCCATAGTGAAAAACTGTTTTTT. Full variable domain (remainder filled in from reference TRBV3-1 and TRBJ1-4): DTAVSQTPKYLVTQMGNDKSIKCEQNLGHDTMYWYKQDSKKFLKIMFSYNNKELIINETVPNRFSPKSPDKAHLNLHINSLELGDSAVYFCASSQQGGHSEKLFFGSGTQLSVL.

This clonotype appeared many times. The V call is TRBV7-9, the J call TRBJ1-2, with no clear D. Looked up from germline, CDR1 is SEHNR and CDR2 is FQNEAQ (reference sequence). The germline V and J ends were trimmed by 3 bases and 4 bases, with 6 bases remaining between them. There are 12 residues in the CDR3. As DNA, the CDR3 is TGTGCCAGCAGCTTTGTTACCTATGGCTACACCTTC. It codes for CASSFVTYGYTF.

This clonotype occurred many times. The chain recombines TRBV4-2 with TRBJ2-7; the D gene is possibly TRBD2 (6 bases). V was clipped by 4 bases and J by 2 bases, with 15 bases between them. This CDR3 comprises 15 residues. The V gene's germline CDR1 is LGHNA and CDR2 YNFKEQ. The CDR3 DNA follows: TGTGCCAGCAGCCCCTCGGGTCCGGGAGCCTACGAGCAGTACTTC. Its translation is CASSPSGPGAYEQYF.

This clonotype was detected ten times or more. The chain combines TRBV7-2 with TRBJ2-3; D possibly corresponds to TRBD1 (6 bases). The CDR3 runs 14 residues. Trimming left V 4 bases short and J 4 bases short, with 12 bases between. Per germline, CDR1 SGHTA and CDR2 FQGNSA. The CDR3 reads CASSSWDNSDTQYF. The CDR3 DNA is TGTGCCAGCAGCTCGTGGGACAACTCAGATACGCAGTATTTT.

This clonotype appeared many times. The chain is built from TRBV7-3 and TRBJ1-3; no definite D call. Trimming left V 5 bases short and J 0 bases short, with 11 bases between. Germline loops: CDR1 SGHTA, CDR2 FQGTGA. The CDR3 has 15 amino acids. CDR3 residues: CASSLDANSGNTIYF. The CDR3 nucleotides are TGTGCCAGCAGCCTGGACGCAAACTCTGGAAACACCATATATTTT.

This clonotype came up many times. The rearrangement uses TRBV5-1 and TRBJ2-2, with D possibly being TRBD2 (6 bases). The CDR3 covers 15 residues. Trimming stripped 0 bases from V and 6 bases from J, with 12 bases between. In germline, CDR1 is SGHRS, CDR2 YFSETQ. The CDR3 here is CASSLVAGRPGELFF. The CDR3 DNA reads TGCGCCAGCAGCTTGGTGGCGGGGAGGCCCGGGGAGCTGTTTTTT.

Remarks on this clonotype: A much larger clone lies a single base off, so this may be a read error. The V call is TRBV5-1, the J call TRBJ2-1, with D uncertain. The V end lost 0 bases, the J end lost 6 bases, and 10 bases lay between the germline ends. Looked up from germline, CDR1 is SGHRS and CDR2 is YFSETQ. The CDR3 loop spans 14 amino acids. The CDR3: CASSLDWRVNEQFF. The CDR3 DNA reads as TGCGCCAGCAGCTTGGATTGGAGAGTCAATGAGCAGTTCTTC.

The gene calls are TRBV9 and TRBJ2-3; D perhaps matches TRBD2 (6 bases). V was cut by 0 bases and J by 8 bases, with 25 bases left in between. Germline V gives CDR1 SGDLS, CDR2 YYNGEE. The CDR3 length is 18 residues. For the CDR3, the DNA is TGTGCCAGCAGCGTAGCTACGGGGGAAGCGCGGGGCCGGGGTACGCAGTATTTT. Protein: CASSVATGEARGRGTQYF.

This clonotype has ten or more counts. The CDR3 coding sequence is TGCGCCAGCAGCCAGGGACGCGCAACTAATGAAAAACTGTTTTTT. Protein: CASSQGRATNEKLFF. The chain recombines TRBV4-1 with TRBJ1-4; D possibly corresponds to TRBD1 (5 bases). The CDR3 loop spans 15 amino acids. V lost 3 bases and J 0 bases, leaving 8 bases between the germline ends. CDR1 and CDR2 (germline): MGHRA, YSYEKL.

This clonotype was found many times. This chain joins TRBV5-1 and TRBJ2-2; D is unresolved. The CDR3 sequence is 14 residues long. V lost 4 bases and J lost 0, with 7 bases in between. The germline V gene encodes CDR1 SGHRS and CDR2 YFSETQ. The CDR3: CASSTRPNTGELFF. DNA of the CDR3: TGCGCCAGCAGCACACGTCCGAACACCGGGGAGCTGTTTTTT.

This clonotype was seen many times. V and J are TRBV20-1 and TRBJ1-5; D is perhaps TRBD1 (5 bases). CDR1 DFQATT and CDR2 SNEGSKA come from the germline V gene (reference sequence). The CDR3 extends over 12 amino acids. Trimming shortened V by 6 bases and J by 6 bases, and 12 bases separated the two germline ends. CDR3 DNA sequence: TGCAGTGCCAAGAAGGGGACTCAGCCCCAGCATTTT. Protein product: CSAKKGTQPQHF.

This clonotype was seen many times. A junction boundary mismatches the germline segment, possibly from a read error. The CDR3 bases are TGTGCCAGCAGCTTATCCGGGGGGGAGGTTCAGCACCAGCATTTT. As protein: CASSLSGGEVQHQHF. The chain employs TRBV7-2 and TRBJ1-5; possible D gene TRBD1, 5 bases. The CDR3 is 15 amino acids. Germline values: CDR1 SGHTA, CDR2 FQGNSA.

The table lists this clonotype with many counts. The V and J genes are TRBV10-3 and TRBJ2-2; D is perhaps TRBD1 (6 bases). Germline V gene sequence: CDR1 ENHRY, CDR2 SYGVKD. Trimming pared 4 bases from V and 4 bases from J, leaving 19 bases between. The CDR3 has 17 amino acids. CDR3 region: CAISVAGVVRGTGELFF. The DNA of the CDR3 is TGTGCCATCAGTGTGGCAGGGGTAGTGCGTGGCACCGGGGAGCTGTTTTTT.

Notes on this clonotype: A single base separates this from a much larger clone, so it may be a read error. The chain combines TRBV7-9 with TRBJ1-5; D is possibly TRBD1 (6 bases). Germline-derived CDR1 and CDR2 are SEHNR and FQNEAQ (reference sequence). The CDR3 is made up of 18 amino acids. The V gene lost 5 bases and the J gene lost 2 bases, with 22 bases spanning the gap. CDR3 coding DNA: TGTGCCAGCAGCCGGGACATGGGGCTCAGGTCAGGCAATCAGCCCCAGCATTTT. It translates to CASSRDMGLRSGNQPQHF. Filled out from reference TRBV7-9 and TRBJ1-5, the complete variable domain reads DTGVSQNPRHKITKRGQNVTFRCDPISEHNRLYWYRQTLGQGPEFLTYFQNEAQLEKSRLLSDRFSAERPKGSFSTLEIQRTEQGDSAMYLCASSRDMGLRSGNQPQHFGDGTRLSIL.

This clonotype was recorded many times. V and J are TRBV6-4 and TRBJ1-2; D call uncertain. Germline assignment: CDR1 MRHNA and CDR2 SNTAGT. V shed 2 bases and J shed 6 bases, with 16 bases lying between them. The CDR3 is 15 amino acids. CDR3 bases: TGTGCCAGCAGTGACCGACCGCGCGGAAACGATGGCTACACCTTC. Residues: CASSDRPRGNDGYTF.

This clonotype was observed many times. V usage is TRBV15 and J usage is TRBJ2-1; perhaps TRBD2 as D (6 bases). Trimming took off 5 bases at V and 6 bases at J, with 17 bases between the two ends. Germline CDR1 reads LNHNV; CDR2 reads YYDKDF (reference sequence). The CDR3 extends over 15 amino acids. This CDR3 reads CATSSPRGVSNEQFF. The CDR3 DNA follows: TGTGCCACCAGCTCCCCCCGCGGGGTGAGCAATGAGCAGTTCTTC. The entire variable domain, with the rest obtained from reference TRBV15 and TRBJ2-1, is as follows: DAMVIQNPRYQVTQFGKPVTLSCSQTLNHNVMYWYQQKSSQAPKLLFHYYDKDFNNEADTPDNFQSRRPNTSFCFLDIRSPGLGDTAMYLCATSSPRGVSNEQFFGPGTRLTVL.